Shown below are 30 T cell receptor beta chains from a single sample sequenced in a study of blood T cell repertoires in COVID-19. Profiled with immunoSEQ multiplex PCR; TCRdb holds only in-frame clones, not every one. The sample consists of around 310,000 clones, over 75% of them appearing once. Sequencing used peripheral blood. The receptors shown here come from a woman aged 45-59 years with active or convalescent COVID-19.

The rearrangement links TRBV27 to TRBJ2-7, with TRBD1 as a possible D gene (6 bases). Germline V gives CDR1 MNHEY, CDR2 SMNVEV (reference sequence). Trimming took 6 bases from V and 5 from J, leaving 17 bases between them. This CDR3 has 14 residues. DNA of the CDR3: TGTGCCAGCAGCCGTGTAGGGACATTAAACGAGCAGTACTTC. Protein: CASSRVGTLNEQYF.

This chain joins TRBV19 and TRBJ2-4, with D maybe TRBD2 (5 bases). Germline CDR1 is LNHDA and CDR2 is SQIVND (reference sequence). The V end was cut by 10 bases, the J end by 6 bases, with 16 bases between. The length of the CDR3 is 13 residues. The DNA for the CDR3 is TGTGCCACAACTATTCGGGGATCAAACATTCAGTACTTC. It encodes CATTIRGSNIQYF.

The J gene is TRBJ1-1, the V gene TRBV29-1; the D is unclear. Germline CDR1 is SQVTM and CDR2 is ANQGSEA. V lost 6 bases, J lost 4 bases, and 6 bases lay in between. The CDR3 consists of 10 residues. CDR3 DNA sequence: TGCAGCGTCCTTTCCACTGAAGCTTTCTTT. Translating it yields CSVLSTEAFF.

V and J are TRBV6-2 or TRBV6-3 and TRBJ1-4, with D possibly matching TRBD1 (6 bases). V dropped 6 bases and J dropped 15 bases, with 23 bases sitting between them. Per germline, CDR1 MNHEY and CDR2 SVGEGT. The CDR3 contains 14 residues. The CDR3 is CASSPDRTNYPVFF. The CDR3 bases are TGTGCCAGCAGCCCAGACAGGACAAACTACCCGGTGTTTTTT.

The chain joins TRBV9 to TRBJ2-1; D possibly corresponds to TRBD2 (7 bases). Germline V gene data show CDR1 as SGDLS and CDR2 as YYNGEE. Trimming stripped 0 bases from V and 4 bases from J, with 14 bases between. This CDR3 region has 16 residues. The DNA of the CDR3 is TGTGCCAGCAGCGTAGAGGGGGGGAGAGGTTACAATGAGCAGTTCTTC. Its translation is CASSVEGGRGYNEQFF.

V and J are TRBV7-2 and TRBJ2-2, with a tentative D call TRBD2 (5 bases). The germline gives CDR1 SGHTA, CDR2 FQGNSA. Trimming pared 3 bases from V and 3 bases from J, leaving 8 bases between. This CDR3 has 14 amino acids. The chain's CDR3 is CASSLGGYTGELFF. The CDR3 nucleotides read TGTGCCAGCAGCTTGGGCGGGTACACCGGGGAGCTGTTTTTT.

This chain connects TRBV30 to TRBJ1-2; D gene uncertain. V was trimmed by 1 base and J by 3 bases, leaving 9 bases between them. CDR3 length: 13 amino acids. The germline V gene encodes CDR1 GTSNPN and CDR2 SVGIG (reference sequence). DNA for the CDR3: TGTGCCTGGAGTGATTCGAGTCACTATGGCTACACCTTC. This sequence encodes CAWSDSSHYGYTF.

This clone was detected once. The chain uses TRBV5-4 and TRBJ1-2; D remains ambiguous. V was trimmed by 0 bases and J by 6 bases, leaving 12 bases between them. The CDR3 loop spans 14 amino acids. The germline V gene encodes CDR1 SGHNT and CDR2 YYREEE (reference sequence). CDR3 loop: CASSLDFGSDGYTF. The CDR3 bases are TGTGCCAGCAGCTTGGATTTCGGGTCGGATGGCTACACCTTC.

This sequence joins TRBV6-5 and TRBJ1-1; D is uncertain. V dropped 0 bases and J dropped 2 bases, with 10 bases sitting between them. CDR1 and CDR2 (germline): MNHEY, SVGAGI. The CDR3 is 15 amino acids. CDR3 sequence reads: CASSYSIVRNTEAFF. CDR3 nucleotide sequence: TGTGCCAGCAGTTACTCGATCGTGCGTAACACTGAAGCTTTCTTT.

The chain is built from TRBV5-1 and TRBJ1-5; D may be TRBD1 (6 bases). The germline gives CDR1 SGHRS, CDR2 YFSETQ. Trimming shortened V by 9 bases and J by 4 bases, and 20 bases separated the two germline ends. The CDR3 runs 15 residues. Here the CDR3 reads CANQKRGGANQPQHF. In DNA form, the CDR3 reads TGCGCCAACCAAAAACGTGGGGGGGCGAATCAGCCCCAGCATTTT. The full variable domain, its missing parts supplied by reference TRBV5-1 and TRBJ1-5, is KAGVTQTPRYLIKTRGQQVTLSCSPISGHRSVSWYQQTPGQGLQFLFEYFSETQRNKGNFPGRFSGRQFSNSRSEMNVSTLELGDSALYLCANQKRGGANQPQHFGDGTRLSIL.

The chain has TRBV24-1 and TRBJ2-1; 8 bases line up with TRBD1. There are 14 residues in the CDR3. CDR1 and CDR2 (germline): KGHDR, SFDVKD. Unmatched junction bases numbered 1, after V lost 7 bases and J lost 0 bases. As DNA, the CDR3 is TGTGCCACCAGGGACAGGGCCTCCTACAATGAGCAGTTCTTC. Its protein product is CATRDRASYNEQFF.

This chain connects TRBV25-1 to TRBJ2-5; a weak D match, TRBD1 (6 bases). Germline CDR1 and CDR2: MGHDK and SYGVNS. CDR3 length equals 13 residues. The V end was cut by 4 bases, the J end by 2 bases, with 8 bases between. CDR3 sequence reads: CASSGQAQETQYF. The CDR3 DNA follows: TGTGCCAGCAGTGGACAGGCTCAAGAGACCCAGTACTTC.

The chain combines TRBV27 with TRBJ2-7; no definite D call. V shed 4 bases and J shed 7 bases, with 20 bases lying between them. This CDR3 is built from 15 residues. Germline V gene data show CDR1 as MNHEY and CDR2 as SMNVEV (reference sequence). This CDR3 is CASSSNLLLSREQYF. In nucleotides, the CDR3 is TGTGCCAGCAGTTCAAACCTACTACTTTCAAGGGAGCAGTACTTC.

This chain uses TRBV9 with TRBJ2-3, with D perhaps matching TRBD1 (5 bases). The germline V gene encodes CDR1 SGDLS and CDR2 YYNGEE. CDR3 length: 15 residues. Trimming pared 2 bases from V and 0 bases from J, leaving 10 bases between. The CDR3: CASSVKGQSTDTQYF. The CDR3 region has the DNA TGTGCCAGCAGCGTCAAAGGACAAAGCACAGATACGCAGTATTTT.

The CDR3 region is CAWSVSRGRDTQYF. The CDR3 nucleotides read TGTGCCTGGAGTGTAAGCAGGGGTAGAGATACGCAGTATTTT. The chain links TRBV30 to TRBJ2-3, with a weak D call TRBD1 (6 bases). Between the trimmed V and J ends, which lost 0 bases and 5 bases, there was a span of 12 bases. Germline V gene data show CDR1 as GTSNPN and CDR2 as SVGIG (reference sequence). CDR3 size: 14 residues.

This clone was observed once. V and J are TRBV6-5 and TRBJ2-7; 7 bases align to TRBD2. Trimming cost V 4 bases and J 2 bases; bases outside gene matches: 11. The CDR3 is 16 amino acids. Germline V gene data show CDR1 as MNHEY and CDR2 as SVGAGI. The CDR3 is CASSSPSGIRPYEQYF. DNA of the CDR3: TGTGCCAGCAGTTCCCCAAGCGGGATTCGTCCCTACGAGCAGTACTTC.

This rearrangement joins TRBV11-2 to TRBJ2-7; weak D call: TRBD1 (5 bases). The V end was cut by 2 bases, the J end by 5 bases, with 13 bases between. The CDR3 runs to 14 residues. Germline-derived CDR1 and CDR2 are SGHAT and FQNNGV. CDR3 protein: CASSLIAGSDEQYF. The CDR3 region has the DNA TGTGCCAGCAGCTTAATTGCAGGGTCGGACGAGCAGTACTTC.

Remarks on this clone: This CDR3 is also generated by other DNA sequences in the sample. This chain links TRBV9 with TRBJ1-2; no definite D call. V gave up 0 bases and J gave up 6 bases, with 9 bases separating them. CDR1 and CDR2 from the germline V gene are SGDLS and YYNGEE. The CDR3 sequence is 13 residues long. CDR3 residues: CASSVGSGNGYTF. In nucleotides, the CDR3 is TGTGCCAGCAGCGTAGGGTCGGGGAATGGCTACACCTTC.

This chain joins TRBV6-5 and TRBJ2-2, with 8 bases lining up with TRBD2. This CDR3 region has 15 residues. The germline V gene has CDR1 MNHEY and CDR2 SVGAGI. The junction had 6 bases not matched to a gene; V was cut back by 6 bases and J by 3 bases. The CDR3 protein is CASRTGTRDTGELFF. In nucleotides, the CDR3 is TGTGCCAGCAGGACCGGGACTAGAGACACCGGGGAGCTGTTTTTT.

As to this clone: The junction does not match germline at one end; this may be a read error. The chain couples TRBV7-7 to TRBJ2-2, with D possibly TRBD2 on 5 matching bases. The CDR3 loop spans 14 amino acids. Germline CDR1 is SSHAT and CDR2 is FNYEAQ (reference sequence). CDR3 amino acids: CASSLARGTGELFF. CDR3 nucleotide sequence: TGTGCTAGCAGCTTAGCCCGGGGCACCGGGGAGCTGTTTTTT.

The J gene is TRBJ1-6, the V gene TRBV6-4; the D gene is possibly TRBD1 (6 bases). The CDR3 is 18 amino acids. Germline lookup yields CDR1 MRHNA and CDR2 SNTAGT. V was shortened by 3 bases and J by 4 bases, with 19 bases between the two germline ends. CDR3 nucleotide sequence: TGTGCCAGCAGTGAGGACACAGGGCCCAACCTTTATAATTCACCCCTCCACTTT. It yields the protein CASSEDTGPNLYNSPLHF.

J is TRBJ2-3 and V is TRBV5-1; D uncertain. V was shortened by 4 bases and J by 4 bases, with 7 bases between the two germline ends. The CDR3 extends over 12 amino acids. CDR1 is SGHRS, CDR2 YFSETQ, per germline. DNA for the CDR3: TGCGCCAGCAGCCCCCCGGCAGATACGCAGTATTTT. It specifies CASSPPADTQYF. Combining the CDR3 with reference TRBV5-1 and TRBJ2-3 gives the whole variable domain KAGVTQTPRYLIKTRGQQVTLSCSPISGHRSVSWYQQTPGQGLQFLFEYFSETQRNKGNFPGRFSGRQFSNSRSEMNVSTLELGDSALYLCASSPPADTQYFGPGTRLTVL.

The V gene is TRBV19, the J gene TRBJ2-3, with D tentatively TRBD1 (6 bases). CDR1 and CDR2 from the germline V gene are LNHDA and SQIVND (reference sequence). This CDR3 is 13 amino acids long. The V and J ends lost 9 bases and 2 bases respectively, with 12 bases between them. In nucleotides, the CDR3 is TGTGCCAGCGATACAGGGTCCACAGATACGCAGTATTTT. Protein product: CASDTGSTDTQYF.

DNA of the CDR3: TGTGCCAGCAGCTGGGACAGGGGCCCTGGCGAGCAGTACTTC. This translates into CASSWDRGPGEQYF. V is TRBV7-2 and J is TRBJ2-7; TRBD1 aligns across 10 bases. The CDR3 sequence is 14 residues long. Trimming removed 4 bases from V and 6 bases from J; junction bases left unmatched: 6. Germline-derived CDR1 and CDR2 are SGHTA and FQGNSA.

V gene TRBV3-1 (or the pseudogene TRBV3-2) combines with J gene TRBJ2-7; D unclear. CDR3 length equals 13 residues. Between the trimmed V and J ends, which lost 4 bases and 1 base, there was a span of 8 bases. Germline V gene sequence: CDR1 LGHDT, CDR2 YNNKEL (reference sequence). The CDR3 spells CASSRGSSYEQYF. In DNA, the CDR3 is TGTGCCAGCAGCCGAGGCAGTTCCTACGAGCAGTACTTC.

The chain carries TRBV5-1 and TRBJ2-3, with D maybe TRBD2 (6 bases). CDR1 and CDR2 (germline): SGHRS, YFSETQ. V was trimmed by 3 bases and J by 2 bases, leaving 16 bases between them. The length of the CDR3 is 16 residues. The CDR3 sequence is CASSSQTGLHTDTQYF. The CDR3 bases are TGCGCCAGCAGCTCCCAGACGGGACTCCACACAGATACGCAGTATTTT.

The chain is built from TRBV30 and TRBJ1-1, with D hard to call. The CDR3 extends over 13 amino acids. Between the trimmed V and J ends, which lost 0 bases and 6 bases, there was a span of 11 bases. Per germline, CDR1 GTSNPN and CDR2 SVGIG (reference sequence). CDR3 coding DNA: TGTGCCTGGAGTGTCGGAGGGATCGCTGAAGCTTTCTTT. Protein: CAWSVGGIAEAFF.

The genes are TRBV28 and TRBJ2-7, with 11 bases aligning to TRBD2. The V gene's germline CDR1 is MDHEN and CDR2 SYDVKM. The CDR3 runs to 17 residues. V trimming: 6 bases; J trimming: 3 bases; junction bases outside the gene matches: 13. The CDR3 sequence: CASSRPLRLAGIYEQYF. The CDR3 DNA reads as TGTGCCAGCAGCCGGCCCTTGAGACTAGCGGGAATCTACGAGCAGTACTTC.

The rearrangement joins TRBV5-1 to TRBJ2-2, with TRBD2 matching 11 bases. The CDR3 sequence is 16 residues long. Losses at the gene ends were 3 bases for V and 4 bases for J; bases not matched to a gene: 5. Germline assignment: CDR1 SGHRS and CDR2 YFSETQ. CDR3 sequence: CASSSLAGGFTGELFF. CDR3 DNA: TGCGCCAGCAGCTCCCTAGCGGGAGGTTTCACCGGGGAGCTGTTTTTT.

This chain joins TRBV11-3 and TRBJ2-5, with 7 bases matching TRBD1. Trimming removed 1 base from V and 9 bases from J; junction bases left unmatched: 2. From germline, CDR1 is SGHNT and CDR2 YENEEA. There are 12 residues in the CDR3. CDR3 protein: CASSLGQGAQYF. The CDR3 bases are TGTGCCAGCAGCTTAGGACAGGGCGCCCAGTACTTC.